Listed here are 27 T cell receptor beta chains from one sample, sequenced in a study of T cell responses to AZD1222 COVID-19 vaccine. The repertoire was sequenced with immunoSEQ multiplex PCR; TCRdb's copy has only in-frame clones and lacks some. This repertoire shows 60,000 to 100,000 clones, 90% to 95% found once; its top ten account for approximately 6.6%. This material consisted of peripheral blood, taken on day 0 of MenACWY control vaccination. The receptors shown here come from an adult in good health.

The chain recombines TRBV5-1 with TRBJ1-4, with 9 bases matching TRBD1. The CDR3 has 15 amino acids. Losses at the gene ends were 4 bases for V and 8 bases for J; bases not matched to a gene: 9. Looked up from germline, CDR1 is SGHRS and CDR2 is YFSETQ. CDR3 DNA: TGCGCCAGCAGCACTGGGACAGGGTTCGGGGAAAAACTGTTTTTT. It translates to CASSTGTGFGEKLFF.

The chain combines TRBV5-6 with TRBJ1-1, with D perhaps TRBD1 (6 bases). This CDR3 has 14 residues. The V gene's germline CDR1 is SGHDT and CDR2 YYEEEE. With 1 base removed from V and 5 bases from J, the gap between germline ends came to 12 bases. This CDR3 reads CASSLQGRGTEAFF. DNA of the CDR3: TGTGCCAGCAGCTTGCAGGGGCGGGGGACTGAAGCTTTCTTT.

The genes are TRBV12-3 or TRBV12-4 and TRBJ2-2; no clear D gene. Between the trimmed V and J ends, which lost 1 base and 6 bases, there was a span of 6 bases. The CDR3 is 13 residues long. The CDR3 DNA reads TGTGCCAGCAGTTTAGTGGGCGCCGGGGAGCTGTTTTTT. Protein product: CASSLVGAGELFF.

The rearrangement uses TRBV27 and TRBJ2-2; possible D gene TRBD2, 6 bases. CDR3 length: 16 residues. CDR1 is MNHEY and CDR2 is SMNVEV in the germline V gene (reference sequence). V was cut by 3 bases and J by 0 bases, with 11 bases left in between. The CDR3 region is CASSFASVANTGELFF. DNA of the CDR3: TGTGCCAGCAGTTTCGCTAGCGTCGCGAACACCGGGGAGCTGTTTTTT.

The J gene is TRBJ2-2, the V gene TRBV18; perhaps TRBD1 as D (5 bases). Looked up from germline, CDR1 is KGHSH and CDR2 is LQKENI. The CDR3 sequence is 15 residues long. V lost 1 base, J lost 5 bases, and 11 bases lay in between. The CDR3: CASSPQSGWTGELFF. CDR3 bases: TGTGCCAGCTCACCACAGTCAGGGTGGACCGGGGAGCTGTTTTTT.

CDR3 bases: TGTGCCAGCAGCCCTGGCGACATCAGCTATGGCTACACCTTC. This encodes CASSPGDISYGYTF. V is TRBV7-3 and J is TRBJ1-2; D remains unclear. CDR3 length equals 14 residues. The V end was cut by 5 bases, the J end by 4 bases, with 14 bases between. The germline CDR1 and CDR2 sequences are SGHTA and FQGTGA.

This chain joins TRBV18 and TRBJ2-7; D gene uncertain. The V end was cut by 11 bases, the J end by 4 bases, with 18 bases between. The CDR3 runs to 13 residues. Germline CDR1 and CDR2: KGHSH and LQKENI. CDR3 residues: CARLPDELYEQYF. As DNA, the CDR3 is TGTGCCCGCCTCCCCGATGAGCTTTACGAGCAGTACTTC.

The V gene is TRBV27, the J gene TRBJ2-7, with 10 bases fitting TRBD1. CDR1 and CDR2 (germline): MNHEY, SMNVEV (reference sequence). CDR3 length equals 17 residues. V was pared by 3 bases and J by 2 bases, with 10 bases of the junction left unmatched. Here the CDR3 DNA reads TGTGCCAGCAGTTTTACGGGGGGACAGGGGTTAGCCTACGAGCAGTACTTC. It yields the protein CASSFTGGQGLAYEQYF.

The chain uses TRBV15 and TRBJ2-7; the D gene is possibly TRBD1 (5 bases). Trimming cost V 1 base and J 5 bases, with 21 bases left between them. The CDR3 is 17 amino acids. CDR1 and CDR2 (germline): LNHNV, YYDKDF (reference sequence). For the CDR3, the DNA is TGTGCCACCAGCAGAGCCTCCGACAGCCCTTTTGGCCACGAGCAGTACTTC. It is translated as CATSRASDSPFGHEQYF.

The genes are TRBV5-1 and TRBJ1-2; 10 positions agree with TRBD1. In germline, CDR1 is SGHRS, CDR2 YFSETQ. V trimming: 3 bases; J trimming: 5 bases; junction bases outside the gene matches: 4. The CDR3 covers 14 residues. CDR3 amino acids: CASSSTGGGYGYTF. The DNA for the CDR3 is TGCGCCAGCAGCTCGACAGGGGGCGGGTATGGCTACACCTTC. The entire variable domain, with the rest obtained from reference TRBV5-1 and TRBJ1-2, is as follows: KAGVTQTPRYLIKTRGQQVTLSCSPISGHRSVSWYQQTPGQGLQFLFEYFSETQRNKGNFPGRFSGRQFSNSRSEMNVSTLELGDSALYLCASSSTGGGYGYTFGSGTRLTVV.

The gene calls are TRBV19 and TRBJ2-7, with 9 bases aligning to TRBD1. The CDR3 has 17 residues. Germline V CDR1 and CDR2: LNHDA, SQIVND (reference sequence). The trim removed 6 bases at V and 1 base at J, leaving 13 bases unmatched. The CDR3 nucleotides are TGTGCCAGTAGCCCCCTCCGTGGGACAGGGAATTCCTACGAGCAGTACTTC. Protein product: CASSPLRGTGNSYEQYF.

The V gene is TRBV28, the J gene TRBJ1-6, with D perhaps TRBD1 (6 bases). The CDR3 is made up of 14 amino acids. The ends were cut back, 5 bases at V and 14 bases at J, with 19 bases in the middle. CDR1 and CDR2 (germline): MDHEN, SYDVKM. The CDR3 is CASSTGDKDWSLHF. The CDR3 DNA reads as TGTGCCAGCAGTACCGGGGACAAGGACTGGTCCCTCCACTTT.

Details on this clone: One end of the junction is discordant with germline, which a read error may explain. This sequence joins TRBV29-1 and TRBJ2-5; TRBD1 is a possible D gene (6 bases). The V gene's germline CDR1 is SQVTM and CDR2 ANQGSEA. The CDR3 runs 13 residues. The CDR3 sequence: CSVERDNQGTQYF. The CDR3 DNA follows: TGCAGCGTTGAAAGGGACAACCAAGGGACCCAGTACTTC. The whole variable domain, remainder taken from reference TRBV29-1 and TRBJ2-5, is SAVISQKPSRDICQRGTSLTIQCQVDSQVTMMFWYRQQPGQSLTLIATANQGSEATYESGFVIDKFPISRPNLTFSTLTVSNMSPEDSSIYLCSVERDNQGTQYFGPGTRLLVL.

The chain is built from TRBV6-6 and TRBJ2-1; 8 bases align to TRBD2. Germline CDR1 reads MNHNY; CDR2 reads SVGAGI (reference sequence). This CDR3 contains 13 residues. V lost 7 bases, J lost 5 bases, and 4 bases stayed unmatched. CDR3 loop: CASTTSDNNEQFF. The CDR3 DNA follows: TGTGCCAGCACGACTAGCGACAACAATGAGCAGTTCTTC.

The rearrangement uses TRBV11-2 and TRBJ2-5, with D perhaps matching TRBD1 or TRBD2 (5 bases each). The CDR3 consists of 14 residues. The V gene lost 3 bases and the J gene lost 7 bases, with 15 bases spanning the gap. Per the germline V gene, CDR1 is SGHAT and CDR2 is FQNNGV. CDR3 bases: TGTGCCAGCAGCTTGCTGGGACCAACCGGGACCCAGTACTTC. Its protein product is CASSLLGPTGTQYF.

This clone was counted once. The chain has TRBV7-2 and TRBJ2-1; TRBD2 matches 10 bases. The germline gives CDR1 SGHTA, CDR2 FQGNSA. CDR3 size: 15 residues. Trimming took 5 bases from V and 7 from J; bases not matched to a gene: 8. CDR3 sequence: CASSPLAGVGNEQFF. The CDR3, as DNA: TGTGCCAGCAGCCCCCTAGCGGGAGTGGGGAATGAGCAGTTCTTC.

This rearrangement joins TRBV6-2 or TRBV6-3 to TRBJ1-5, with 9 nucleotides matching TRBD1. The CDR3 runs 15 residues. CDR1 is MNHEY and CDR2 is SVGEGT in the germline V gene. With 0 bases clipped from V and 5 bases from J, the junction kept 2 bases outside the gene matches. CDR3 residues: CASSYSGQGHQPQHF. The DNA for the CDR3 is TGTGCCAGCAGTTACTCGGGACAGGGTCATCAGCCCCAGCATTTT.

This chain joins TRBV6-2 or TRBV6-3 and TRBJ1-6, with D uncertain. This CDR3 is built from 12 residues. The germline V gene encodes CDR1 MNHEY and CDR2 SVGEGT. V lost 6 bases and J 9 bases, leaving 9 bases between the germline ends. CDR3 sequence: CASSTPVSPLHF. CDR3 DNA sequence: TGTGCCAGCAGCACGCCGGTTTCACCCCTCCACTTT.

The V call is TRBV20-1, the J call TRBJ1-5; unclear D gene. CDR3 length equals 15 residues. V was shortened by 3 bases and J by 0 bases, with 12 bases between the two germline ends. In germline, CDR1 is DFQATT, CDR2 SNEGSKA (reference sequence). CDR3 bases: TGCAGTGCTAGTAACTCAGCTAATAGCAATCAGCCCCAGCATTTT. Translated: CSASNSANSNQPQHF.

The J gene is TRBJ1-1, the V gene TRBV2; D perhaps matches TRBD1 (5 bases). Germline V gives CDR1 SNHLY, CDR2 FYNNEI. Trimming pared 2 bases from V and 1 base from J, leaving 8 bases between. CDR3 size: 14 residues. This CDR3 reads CASSEWTPNTEAFF. CDR3 nucleotides: TGTGCCAGCAGTGAATGGACACCGAACACTGAAGCTTTCTTT.

This sequence joins TRBV7-8 and TRBJ2-5; tentative D call: TRBD2 (7 bases). The CDR3 sequence is 17 residues long. Per germline, CDR1 SGHVS and CDR2 FQNEAQ. V shed 7 bases and J shed 0 bases, with 21 bases lying between them. CDR3 amino acids: CASTPFRGRENQETQYF. CDR3 nucleotides: TGTGCCAGCACCCCGTTCCGGGGGCGGGAGAACCAAGAGACCCAGTACTTC. The whole variable domain, filled in from reference TRBV7-8 and TRBJ2-5, reads GAGVSQSPRYKVAKRGQDVALRCDPISGHVSLFWYQQALGQGPEFLTYFQNEAQLDKSGLPSDRFFAERPEGSVSTLKIQRTQQEDSAVYLCASTPFRGRENQETQYFGPGTRLLVL.

V gene TRBV3-1 (or the pseudogene TRBV3-2) combines with J gene TRBJ2-7; D perhaps matches TRBD2 (5 bases). This CDR3 is 13 amino acids long. CDR1 is LGHDT, CDR2 YNNKEL, per germline (reference sequence). V dropped 10 bases and J dropped 6 bases, with 19 bases sitting between them. The CDR3 nucleotides are TGTGCCACCTCCCGGAGAGGGTCGGGCGAGCAGTACTTC. As protein: CATSRRGSGEQYF.

This chain uses TRBV2 with TRBJ1-6, with a possible D match to TRBD1 (5 bases). This CDR3 has 14 amino acids. The V gene's germline CDR1 is SNHLY and CDR2 FYNNEI. V was shortened by 6 bases and J by 10 bases, with 16 bases between the two germline ends. The CDR3 DNA sequence: TGTGCCAGCAGGCCTGCACAAGCAGGGTCACCCCTCCACTTT. This encodes CASRPAQAGSPLHF.

V and J are TRBV11-2 and TRBJ1-4; D is unresolved. CDR1 SGHAT and CDR2 FQNNGV come from the germline V gene. The CDR3 is 13 amino acids. The ends were cut back, 8 bases at V and 2 bases at J, with 9 bases in the middle. Here the CDR3 reads CASQRSTNEKLFF. CDR3 nucleotide sequence: TGTGCCAGCCAGCGGAGCACTAATGAAAAACTGTTTTTT.

The V gene is TRBV7-2, the J gene TRBJ2-5, with a possible D match to TRBD2 (7 bases). CDR1 and CDR2 (germline): SGHTA, FQGNSA. The length of the CDR3 is 16 residues. The germline V and J ends were trimmed by 1 base and 4 bases, with 16 bases remaining between them. In DNA form, the CDR3 reads TGTGCCAGCAGCTTAGACCTTGGGGGGGCGGGAGAGACCCAGTACTTC. Protein sequence: CASSLDLGGAGETQYF.

The chain recombines TRBV19 with TRBJ2-7, with D maybe TRBD1 (6 bases). Per the germline V gene, CDR1 is LNHDA and CDR2 is SQIVND (reference sequence). Between the trimmed V and J ends, which lost 6 bases and 0 bases, there was a span of 12 bases. The CDR3 extends over 14 amino acids. CDR3 in amino acids: CASSSTGNSYEQYF. Here the CDR3 DNA reads TGTGCCAGTAGCTCTACAGGGAACTCCTACGAGCAGTACTTC.

This chain links TRBV4-3 with TRBJ1-3; 7 bases are shared with TRBD1. CDR1 is LGHNA and CDR2 is YSLEER in the germline V gene. CDR3 length: 15 amino acids. J was trimmed by 2 bases and V by 4 bases; bases with no gene match: 5. The DNA for the CDR3 is TGCGCCAGCAGCCCGGTGACAGGGCCTGGAAACACCATATATTTT. Translation: CASSPVTGPGNTIYF.